Each of the 7 T cell receptor beta chains below was sequenced from the same sample in a study of human T cells and chemical hapten exposure. TCRdb fed the RACE reads into MiXCR, producing one record per CDR3 protein. The sample holds 60,000 to 80,000 distinct CDR3 sequences, 5.5% to 7.5% seen once. The sample's time point: pre-sensitization, week 0. Noted treatment: therapeutic diphenylcyclopropenone sensitization with weekly scalp DPC. The sequences come from whole blood, collected in connection with sensitization to the hapten diphenylcyclopropenone (DPC). The receptors here all came from a woman in her 30s with alopecia areata. Some clones in this sample may be carry-over from other donors' samples.

This clonotype showed up many times. The chain links TRBV5-6 to TRBJ2-1, with 8 nucleotides matching TRBD2. CDR1 and CDR2 from the germline V gene are SGHDT and YYEEEE. CDR3 size: 12 residues. The junction had 6 bases not matched to a gene; V was cut back by 4 bases and J by 12 bases. CDR3 protein: CASSPGRVRQFF. In DNA form, the CDR3 reads TGTGCCAGCAGCCCCGGGAGGGTGCGGCAGTTCTTC.

This clonotype was recorded many times. The chain carries TRBV6-1 and TRBJ1-4, with 9 positions matching TRBD1. J was trimmed by 5 bases and V by 2 bases; bases with no gene match: 15. Germline V lookup: CDR1 MNHNS, CDR2 SASEGT. The CDR3 loop spans 19 amino acids. CDR3 in amino acids: CASSEHTSPGQGSNEKLFF. The CDR3 coding sequence is TGTGCCAGCAGTGAACATACTTCGCCGGGACAGGGTTCGAATGAAAAACTGTTTTTT.

This clonotype occurred a few times. V usage is TRBV5-1 and J usage is TRBJ1-1; D is perhaps TRBD1 (6 bases). The germline CDR1 and CDR2 sequences are SGHRS and YFSETQ. The CDR3 length is 16 residues. With 0 bases removed from V and 2 bases from J, the gap between germline ends came to 14 bases. CDR3 sequence reads: CASSLEGGRDNTEAFF. The CDR3 bases are TGCGCCAGCAGCTTGGAGGGGGGCAGGGATAACACTGAAGCTTTCTTT. The full variable domain, completed using reference TRBV5-1 and TRBJ1-1, is KAGVTQTPRYLIKTRGQQVTLSCSPISGHRSVSWYQQTPGQGLQFLFEYFSETQRNKGNFPGRFSGRQFSNSRSEMNVSTLELGDSALYLCASSLEGGRDNTEAFFGQGTRLTVV.

This clonotype was seen a handful of times. The rearrangement joins TRBV20-1 to TRBJ2-1; possibly TRBD1 for D (6 bases). The V gene lost 5 bases and the J gene lost 2 bases, with 10 bases spanning the gap. The CDR3 covers 13 residues. Per germline, CDR1 DFQATT and CDR2 SNEGSKA (reference sequence). CDR3 nucleotides: TGCAGTGCTGAGCAGGGGCCCTACAATGAGCAGTTCTTC. Its protein product is CSAEQGPYNEQFF.

This clonotype has a handful of counts. The rearrangement links TRBV5-5 to TRBJ2-3, with unresolved D. The V end lost 0 bases, the J end lost 0 bases, and 5 bases lay between the germline ends. CDR1 SGHKS and CDR2 YYEKEE come from the germline V gene (reference sequence). This CDR3 spans 14 amino acids. The CDR3 nucleotides are TGTGCCAGCAGCTTGGAGTGGAGCACAGATACGCAGTATTTT. Its protein is CASSLEWSTDTQYF. The variable domain in full, completed from reference TRBV5-5 and TRBJ2-3, reads DAGVTQSPTHLIKTRGQQVTLRCSPISGHKSVSWYQQVLGQGPQFIFQYYEKEERGRGNFPDRFSARQFPNYSSELNVNALLLGDSALYLCASSLEWSTDTQYFGPGTRLTVL.

This clonotype was seen at least ten times. The rearrangement links TRBV12-3 or TRBV12-4 to TRBJ1-3; D not certain. This CDR3 is built from 12 residues. V shed 4 bases and J shed 3 bases, with 4 bases lying between them. The CDR3 sequence: CASSWVGNTIYF. The DNA of the CDR3 is TGTGCCAGCAGTTGGGTTGGAAACACCATATATTTT.

This clonotype was seen at least ten times. This sequence joins TRBV6-6 and TRBJ2-4, with 8 bases that match TRBD1. Germline lookup yields CDR1 MNHNY and CDR2 SVGAGI (reference sequence). This CDR3 has 18 residues. The V segment lost 0 bases and the J segment 2 bases; nucleotides outside the gene matches: 9. In nucleotides, the CDR3 is TGTGCCAGCAGTTACTCGCTGCAGGGGGCTGGGTCCAAAAACATTCAGTACTTC. Translation gives CASSYSLQGAGSKNIQYF.